The next 29 T cell receptor beta chains were all read from a single sample in a study of control samples from healthy donors and cancer patients. Clones were read by immunoSEQ multiplex PCR, and TCRdb kept only the in-frame ones, dropping some. The table records about 140,000 clones, 90% to 95% of them present only once. What was sequenced was blood. These receptors came from a middle-aged man in good health.

The chain couples TRBV2 to TRBJ1-4; D not resolved. The CDR3 extends over 15 amino acids. Trimming removed 4 bases from V and 0 bases from J, with 9 bases in between. Germline CDR1 SNHLY, CDR2 FYNNEI. In nucleotides, the CDR3 is TGTGCCAGCAGTGTTCGTGGGACAACTAATGAAAAACTGTTTTTT. As protein: CASSVRGTTNEKLFF.

The chain couples TRBV29-1 to TRBJ1-4, with TRBD1 matching over 7 bases. The ends lost 2 bases at V and 12 bases at J; junction bases unmatched: 6. This CDR3 region has 12 residues. In germline, CDR1 is SQVTM, CDR2 ANQGSEA. The CDR3 DNA is TGCAGCGTTGAACAGACAGGGCGGCAACTGTTTTTT. Amino acids: CSVEQTGRQLFF.

The chain couples TRBV28 to TRBJ1-2, with D uncertain. Germline assignment: CDR1 MDHEN and CDR2 SYDVKM. The CDR3 is 15 amino acids. V lost 6 bases, J lost 4 bases, and 18 bases lay in between. The CDR3 is CASRYRRWPLYGYTF. The CDR3 nucleotides read TGTGCCAGCAGGTATAGGCGCTGGCCCCTCTATGGCTACACCTTC.

The chain employs TRBV5-1 and TRBJ2-5; TRBD1 matches 8 bases. The junction had 9 bases not matched to a gene; V was cut back by 0 bases and J by 2 bases. The germline V gene encodes CDR1 SGHRS and CDR2 YFSETQ. This CDR3 contains 17 residues. The CDR3 loop reads CASSLVRTGPSQETQYF. In DNA form, the CDR3 reads TGCGCCAGCAGCTTGGTACGGACAGGGCCTTCACAAGAGACCCAGTACTTC.

CDR3 nucleotides: TGTGCCAGCAGCCAAGATAAGACTAATGAAAAACTGTTTTTT. Protein sequence: CASSQDKTNEKLFF. The chain uses TRBV4-2 and TRBJ1-4; no definite D call. This CDR3 is built from 14 residues. In germline, CDR1 is LGHNA, CDR2 YNFKEQ. V lost 0 bases to trimming and J lost 2 bases, with 4 bases between them.

The V and J genes are TRBV11-2 and TRBJ2-1; 10 bases agree with TRBD1. The CDR3 is 16 amino acids. Germline V CDR1 and CDR2: SGHAT, FQNNGV. V shed 5 bases and J 2 bases; nucleotides not matched to a gene: 6. The CDR3 DNA reads as TGTGCCAGCAGCCGGGGGACAGGGGCAACCTACAATGAGCAGTTCTTC. This encodes CASSRGTGATYNEQFF.

The J gene is TRBJ1-4, the V gene TRBV7-9; D possibly corresponds to TRBD1 (5 bases). V dropped 1 base and J dropped 2 bases, with 8 bases sitting between them. Germline CDR1 and CDR2: SEHNR and FQNEAQ (reference sequence). The CDR3 totals 15 residues. Here the CDR3 DNA reads TGTGCCAGCAGCTTAGACAGGATTACTAATGAAAAACTGTTTTTT. As protein: CASSLDRITNEKLFF.

This sequence joins TRBV4-3 and TRBJ1-4; 10 nucleotides agree with TRBD1. V shed 4 bases and J 6 bases; nucleotides not matched to a gene: 5. The CDR3 is 15 residues long. Germline loops: CDR1 LGHNA, CDR2 YSLEER. The CDR3 loop reads CASSLTGGGYEKLFF. The CDR3 DNA is TGCGCCAGCAGCCTGACAGGGGGCGGGTATGAAAAACTGTTTTTT.

The V call is TRBV15, the J call TRBJ1-1; D might be TRBD1 (6 bases). Germline CDR1 reads LNHNV; CDR2 reads YYDKDF (reference sequence). V was cut by 7 bases and J by 1 base, with 10 bases left in between. The CDR3 length is 13 residues. CDR3 nucleotide sequence: TGTGCCACCAAGAACAGGGAGAACACTGAAGCTTTCTTT. Amino acid sequence: CATKNRENTEAFF.

The rearrangement links TRBV28 to TRBJ2-2; TRBD2 is a possible D gene (6 bases). Between the trimmed V and J ends, which lost 2 bases and 3 bases, there was a span of 16 bases. Germline CDR1 reads MDHEN; CDR2 reads SYDVKM. The CDR3 runs 17 residues. The CDR3 loop reads CASSLVGGGPDTGELFF. CDR3 DNA: TGTGCCAGCAGTTTAGTCGGCGGAGGGCCGGACACCGGGGAGCTGTTTTTT. Using reference TRBV28 and TRBJ2-2 for the parts outside the CDR3, the full variable domain is DVKVTQSSRYLVKRTGEKVFLECVQDMDHENMFWYRQDPGLGLRLIYFSYDVKMKEKGDIPEGYSVSREKKERFSLILESASTNQTSMYLCASSLVGGGPDTGELFFGEGSRLTVL.

The chain uses TRBV2 and TRBJ2-7; TRBD1 might be the D (6 bases). The CDR3 runs 13 residues. Per the germline V gene, CDR1 is SNHLY and CDR2 is FYNNEI. With 1 base removed from V and 5 bases from J, the gap between germline ends came to 9 bases. CDR3 protein: CASSEGSGDEQYF. The CDR3 DNA sequence: TGTGCCAGCAGTGAAGGGTCAGGGGACGAGCAGTACTTC.

In this sample, this clone turned up a few times. The chain joins TRBV19 to TRBJ1-5, with 8 bases matching TRBD1. The germline gives CDR1 LNHDA, CDR2 SQIVND (reference sequence). Unmatched junction bases numbered 8, after V lost 10 bases and J lost 6 bases. The CDR3 is 13 amino acids. In DNA form, the CDR3 reads TGTGCCACCTCGACAGGGGTGAGTCAGCCCCAGCATTTT. Its protein product is CATSTGVSQPQHF.

This chain links TRBV6-5 with TRBJ2-5, with 8 positions matching TRBD1. Germline V gene lookup returns CDR1 MNHEY and CDR2 SVGAGI. The trim removed 8 bases at V and 2 bases at J, leaving 7 bases unmatched. The CDR3 runs to 14 residues. CDR3 in DNA: TGTGCCAGCCAATTAGGACAGGGACAAGAGACCCAGTACTTC. As protein: CASQLGQGQETQYF.

The chain uses TRBV4-2 and TRBJ1-6, with 8 bases identical to TRBD1. The CDR3 totals 19 residues. J lost 4 bases, V lost 2 bases, and 13 bases had no gene match. Germline lookup yields CDR1 LGHNA and CDR2 YNFKEQ. The DNA of the CDR3 is TGTGCCAGCAGCCAAACTCCCCAGGGGGCAGAATGGTATAATTCACCCCTCCACTTT. Protein: CASSQTPQGAEWYNSPLHF.

This chain connects TRBV28 to TRBJ1-1; D perhaps matches TRBD1 (5 bases). Trimming took 2 bases from V and 4 from J, leaving 5 bases between them. The CDR3 consists of 12 residues. Germline assignment: CDR1 MDHEN and CDR2 SYDVKM. In nucleotides, the CDR3 is TGTGCCAGCAGTTTAAGGGGCACTGAAGCTTTCTTT. Its protein is CASSLRGTEAFF.

The chain couples TRBV7-9 to TRBJ2-1; D tentatively reads TRBD1 or TRBD2 (6 bases each). Germline values: CDR1 SEHNR, CDR2 FQNEAQ (reference sequence). Trimming took 2 bases from V and 14 from J, leaving 13 bases between them. CDR3 length: 12 residues. CDR3 bases: TGTGCCAGCAGCTTAACCGGGGGCGCTGAGTTCTTC. This gives the protein CASSLTGGAEFF.

The rearrangement uses TRBV24-1 and TRBJ2-3; no reliable D call. V was shortened by 1 base and J by 2 bases, with 6 bases between the two germline ends. The germline V gene has CDR1 KGHDR and CDR2 SFDVKD. The length of the CDR3 is 14 residues. The CDR3 spells CATSDLRTTDTQYF. The CDR3 DNA sequence: TGTGCCACCAGTGATTTACGGACCACAGATACGCAGTATTTT.

J is TRBJ1-1 and V is TRBV5-1; TRBD1 agrees at 9 bases. The CDR3 has 14 residues. The germline V gene has CDR1 SGHRS and CDR2 YFSETQ. V shed 2 bases, J shed 4 bases, and the junction held 3 bases outside the gene matches. The CDR3 nucleotides read TGCGCCAGCAGCTTCGGACAGGGGAGCACTGAAGCTTTCTTT. This codes for CASSFGQGSTEAFF.

This chain joins TRBV5-6 and TRBJ1-2, with 7 bases that match TRBD1. V was pared by 2 bases and J by 3 bases, with 10 bases of the junction left unmatched. Germline V lookup: CDR1 SGHDT, CDR2 YYEEEE. The CDR3 totals 16 residues. Written as DNA, the CDR3 is TGTGCCAGCAGCTTCGTCGGGACAGAAACCTACTATGGCTACACCTTC. Translation: CASSFVGTETYYGYTF. The full variable domain, with the rest looked up from reference TRBV5-6 and TRBJ1-2, is DAGVTQSPTHLIKTRGQQVTLRCSPKSGHDTVSWYQQALGQGPQFIFQYYEEEERQRGNFPDRFSGHQFPNYSSELNVNALLLGDSALYLCASSFVGTETYYGYTFGSGTRLTVV.

V is TRBV5-1 and J is TRBJ1-2, with D uncertain. The ends were cut back, 0 bases at V and 2 bases at J, with 8 bases in the middle. The CDR3 is 14 amino acids. Germline loops: CDR1 SGHRS, CDR2 YFSETQ. The CDR3 loop reads CASSLEWVNYGYTF. DNA for the CDR3: TGCGCCAGCAGCTTGGAGTGGGTAAACTATGGCTACACCTTC.

The chain couples TRBV10-3 to TRBJ1-2, with 9 nucleotides matching TRBD1. This CDR3 region has 13 residues. Germline V gives CDR1 ENHRY, CDR2 SYGVKD. With V trimmed by 6 bases and J by 6 bases, 5 bases remained unmatched. The DNA of the CDR3 is TGTGCCATCAGCCCGGGACAGGGCCATGGCTACACCTTC. Translation gives CAISPGQGHGYTF.

This chain connects TRBV11-3 to TRBJ2-2; D perhaps matches TRBD1 (5 bases). Germline values: CDR1 SGHNT, CDR2 YENEEA. This CDR3 spans 15 amino acids. V lost 4 bases and J lost 1, with 10 bases in between. The CDR3 protein is CASSSQGRNTGELFF. The CDR3 DNA reads TGTGCCAGCAGCTCTCAGGGAAGGAACACCGGGGAGCTGTTTTTT.

The chain has TRBV15 and TRBJ2-1, with D possibly TRBD2 on 6 matching bases. The V end lost 5 bases, the J end lost 7 bases, and 15 bases lay between the germline ends. CDR3 size: 14 residues. Germline CDR1 reads LNHNV; CDR2 reads YYDKDF (reference sequence). The CDR3 protein is CATSERHGGNEQFF. The CDR3 bases are TGTGCCACCAGCGAGAGACATGGAGGGAATGAGCAGTTCTTC.

The CDR3 is CAISDGTGTFDYEQYF. CDR3 sequence (DNA): TGTGCCATCAGTGATGGGACCGGGACTTTTGATTACGAGCAGTACTTC. V usage is TRBV10-3 and J usage is TRBJ2-7; a possible D gene is TRBD2 (6 bases). Trimming cost V 3 bases and J 4 bases, with 19 bases left between them. The CDR3 has 16 amino acids. Germline CDR1 reads ENHRY; CDR2 reads SYGVKD.

The CDR3 loop reads CASRALTAGGYTF. In DNA, the CDR3 is TGTGCCAGCAGAGCCCTTACTGCGGGGGGCTACACCTTC. V and J are TRBV2 and TRBJ1-2; D gene uncertain. CDR3 size: 13 residues. Trimming shortened V by 6 bases and J by 8 bases, and 16 bases separated the two germline ends. Per germline, CDR1 SNHLY and CDR2 FYNNEI.

The V gene is TRBV27, the J gene TRBJ1-2; D ambiguous. From germline, CDR1 is MNHEY and CDR2 SMNVEV (reference sequence). The CDR3 sequence is 14 residues long. Trimming removed 11 bases at V and 5 bases at J, with 21 bases between. The CDR3 region has the DNA TGTGCCCGTTATTCGGGCCCGCAGCATTATGGCTACACCTTC. It codes for CARYSGPQHYGYTF.

The chain has TRBV6-5 and TRBJ1-5; 10 bases line up with TRBD1. Germline lookup yields CDR1 MNHEY and CDR2 SVGAGI. J lost 1 base, V lost 8 bases, and 2 bases had no gene match. The CDR3 runs 14 residues. As DNA, the CDR3 is TGTGCCAGCTGGGACAGGGGAAGCAATCAGCCCCAGCATTTT. Translating gives CASWDRGSNQPQHF.

The rearrangement links TRBV28 to TRBJ2-3; 13 bases are a match to TRBD2. The CDR3 extends over 15 amino acids. The V gene's germline CDR1 is MDHEN and CDR2 SYDVKM. J lost 5 bases, V lost 7 bases, and 6 bases had no gene match. In nucleotides, the CDR3 is TGTGCCAGCACTAGGACTAGCGGGAGAGGAGATACGCAGTATTTT. As protein: CASTRTSGRGDTQYF. The variable domain in full, with the rest retrieved from reference TRBV28 and TRBJ2-3, is DVKVTQSSRYLVKRTGEKVFLECVQDMDHENMFWYRQDPGLGLRLIYFSYDVKMKEKGDIPEGYSVSREKKERFSLILESASTNQTSMYLCASTRTSGRGDTQYFGPGTRLTVL.

The chain has TRBV30 and TRBJ2-1; D remains unclear. This CDR3 is 13 amino acids long. The germline gives CDR1 GTSNPN, CDR2 SVGIG (reference sequence). Between the trimmed V and J ends, which lost 0 bases and 6 bases, there was a span of 9 bases. The CDR3 loop is CAWSVQQINEQFF. CDR3 coding DNA: TGTGCCTGGAGTGTACAGCAGATCAATGAGCAGTTCTTC.